This TCR beta chain was recovered during a study of T cells after somatic rescue of genetic block. CDR1 is SGDLS and CDR2 is YYNGEE in the germline V gene. The CDR3 sequence is 17 residues long. Trimming removed 0 bases at V and 0 bases at J, with 12 bases between. Generated by immunoSEQ multiplex PCR, the TCRdb table keeps only in-frame clones and is missing some. Of 45,000 to 55,000 clones in the sample, approximately 96% were seen once. J is TRBJ2-2 and V is TRBV9; D is undetermined. The TCR sequence derives from a child younger than two. Source material: peripheral blood mononuclear cells (PBMCs). The DNA for the CDR3 is TGTGCCAGCAGCGTAGAGGTCGGGCCCACGAACACCGGGGAGCTGTTTTTT. Translation: CASSVEVGPTNTGELFF.